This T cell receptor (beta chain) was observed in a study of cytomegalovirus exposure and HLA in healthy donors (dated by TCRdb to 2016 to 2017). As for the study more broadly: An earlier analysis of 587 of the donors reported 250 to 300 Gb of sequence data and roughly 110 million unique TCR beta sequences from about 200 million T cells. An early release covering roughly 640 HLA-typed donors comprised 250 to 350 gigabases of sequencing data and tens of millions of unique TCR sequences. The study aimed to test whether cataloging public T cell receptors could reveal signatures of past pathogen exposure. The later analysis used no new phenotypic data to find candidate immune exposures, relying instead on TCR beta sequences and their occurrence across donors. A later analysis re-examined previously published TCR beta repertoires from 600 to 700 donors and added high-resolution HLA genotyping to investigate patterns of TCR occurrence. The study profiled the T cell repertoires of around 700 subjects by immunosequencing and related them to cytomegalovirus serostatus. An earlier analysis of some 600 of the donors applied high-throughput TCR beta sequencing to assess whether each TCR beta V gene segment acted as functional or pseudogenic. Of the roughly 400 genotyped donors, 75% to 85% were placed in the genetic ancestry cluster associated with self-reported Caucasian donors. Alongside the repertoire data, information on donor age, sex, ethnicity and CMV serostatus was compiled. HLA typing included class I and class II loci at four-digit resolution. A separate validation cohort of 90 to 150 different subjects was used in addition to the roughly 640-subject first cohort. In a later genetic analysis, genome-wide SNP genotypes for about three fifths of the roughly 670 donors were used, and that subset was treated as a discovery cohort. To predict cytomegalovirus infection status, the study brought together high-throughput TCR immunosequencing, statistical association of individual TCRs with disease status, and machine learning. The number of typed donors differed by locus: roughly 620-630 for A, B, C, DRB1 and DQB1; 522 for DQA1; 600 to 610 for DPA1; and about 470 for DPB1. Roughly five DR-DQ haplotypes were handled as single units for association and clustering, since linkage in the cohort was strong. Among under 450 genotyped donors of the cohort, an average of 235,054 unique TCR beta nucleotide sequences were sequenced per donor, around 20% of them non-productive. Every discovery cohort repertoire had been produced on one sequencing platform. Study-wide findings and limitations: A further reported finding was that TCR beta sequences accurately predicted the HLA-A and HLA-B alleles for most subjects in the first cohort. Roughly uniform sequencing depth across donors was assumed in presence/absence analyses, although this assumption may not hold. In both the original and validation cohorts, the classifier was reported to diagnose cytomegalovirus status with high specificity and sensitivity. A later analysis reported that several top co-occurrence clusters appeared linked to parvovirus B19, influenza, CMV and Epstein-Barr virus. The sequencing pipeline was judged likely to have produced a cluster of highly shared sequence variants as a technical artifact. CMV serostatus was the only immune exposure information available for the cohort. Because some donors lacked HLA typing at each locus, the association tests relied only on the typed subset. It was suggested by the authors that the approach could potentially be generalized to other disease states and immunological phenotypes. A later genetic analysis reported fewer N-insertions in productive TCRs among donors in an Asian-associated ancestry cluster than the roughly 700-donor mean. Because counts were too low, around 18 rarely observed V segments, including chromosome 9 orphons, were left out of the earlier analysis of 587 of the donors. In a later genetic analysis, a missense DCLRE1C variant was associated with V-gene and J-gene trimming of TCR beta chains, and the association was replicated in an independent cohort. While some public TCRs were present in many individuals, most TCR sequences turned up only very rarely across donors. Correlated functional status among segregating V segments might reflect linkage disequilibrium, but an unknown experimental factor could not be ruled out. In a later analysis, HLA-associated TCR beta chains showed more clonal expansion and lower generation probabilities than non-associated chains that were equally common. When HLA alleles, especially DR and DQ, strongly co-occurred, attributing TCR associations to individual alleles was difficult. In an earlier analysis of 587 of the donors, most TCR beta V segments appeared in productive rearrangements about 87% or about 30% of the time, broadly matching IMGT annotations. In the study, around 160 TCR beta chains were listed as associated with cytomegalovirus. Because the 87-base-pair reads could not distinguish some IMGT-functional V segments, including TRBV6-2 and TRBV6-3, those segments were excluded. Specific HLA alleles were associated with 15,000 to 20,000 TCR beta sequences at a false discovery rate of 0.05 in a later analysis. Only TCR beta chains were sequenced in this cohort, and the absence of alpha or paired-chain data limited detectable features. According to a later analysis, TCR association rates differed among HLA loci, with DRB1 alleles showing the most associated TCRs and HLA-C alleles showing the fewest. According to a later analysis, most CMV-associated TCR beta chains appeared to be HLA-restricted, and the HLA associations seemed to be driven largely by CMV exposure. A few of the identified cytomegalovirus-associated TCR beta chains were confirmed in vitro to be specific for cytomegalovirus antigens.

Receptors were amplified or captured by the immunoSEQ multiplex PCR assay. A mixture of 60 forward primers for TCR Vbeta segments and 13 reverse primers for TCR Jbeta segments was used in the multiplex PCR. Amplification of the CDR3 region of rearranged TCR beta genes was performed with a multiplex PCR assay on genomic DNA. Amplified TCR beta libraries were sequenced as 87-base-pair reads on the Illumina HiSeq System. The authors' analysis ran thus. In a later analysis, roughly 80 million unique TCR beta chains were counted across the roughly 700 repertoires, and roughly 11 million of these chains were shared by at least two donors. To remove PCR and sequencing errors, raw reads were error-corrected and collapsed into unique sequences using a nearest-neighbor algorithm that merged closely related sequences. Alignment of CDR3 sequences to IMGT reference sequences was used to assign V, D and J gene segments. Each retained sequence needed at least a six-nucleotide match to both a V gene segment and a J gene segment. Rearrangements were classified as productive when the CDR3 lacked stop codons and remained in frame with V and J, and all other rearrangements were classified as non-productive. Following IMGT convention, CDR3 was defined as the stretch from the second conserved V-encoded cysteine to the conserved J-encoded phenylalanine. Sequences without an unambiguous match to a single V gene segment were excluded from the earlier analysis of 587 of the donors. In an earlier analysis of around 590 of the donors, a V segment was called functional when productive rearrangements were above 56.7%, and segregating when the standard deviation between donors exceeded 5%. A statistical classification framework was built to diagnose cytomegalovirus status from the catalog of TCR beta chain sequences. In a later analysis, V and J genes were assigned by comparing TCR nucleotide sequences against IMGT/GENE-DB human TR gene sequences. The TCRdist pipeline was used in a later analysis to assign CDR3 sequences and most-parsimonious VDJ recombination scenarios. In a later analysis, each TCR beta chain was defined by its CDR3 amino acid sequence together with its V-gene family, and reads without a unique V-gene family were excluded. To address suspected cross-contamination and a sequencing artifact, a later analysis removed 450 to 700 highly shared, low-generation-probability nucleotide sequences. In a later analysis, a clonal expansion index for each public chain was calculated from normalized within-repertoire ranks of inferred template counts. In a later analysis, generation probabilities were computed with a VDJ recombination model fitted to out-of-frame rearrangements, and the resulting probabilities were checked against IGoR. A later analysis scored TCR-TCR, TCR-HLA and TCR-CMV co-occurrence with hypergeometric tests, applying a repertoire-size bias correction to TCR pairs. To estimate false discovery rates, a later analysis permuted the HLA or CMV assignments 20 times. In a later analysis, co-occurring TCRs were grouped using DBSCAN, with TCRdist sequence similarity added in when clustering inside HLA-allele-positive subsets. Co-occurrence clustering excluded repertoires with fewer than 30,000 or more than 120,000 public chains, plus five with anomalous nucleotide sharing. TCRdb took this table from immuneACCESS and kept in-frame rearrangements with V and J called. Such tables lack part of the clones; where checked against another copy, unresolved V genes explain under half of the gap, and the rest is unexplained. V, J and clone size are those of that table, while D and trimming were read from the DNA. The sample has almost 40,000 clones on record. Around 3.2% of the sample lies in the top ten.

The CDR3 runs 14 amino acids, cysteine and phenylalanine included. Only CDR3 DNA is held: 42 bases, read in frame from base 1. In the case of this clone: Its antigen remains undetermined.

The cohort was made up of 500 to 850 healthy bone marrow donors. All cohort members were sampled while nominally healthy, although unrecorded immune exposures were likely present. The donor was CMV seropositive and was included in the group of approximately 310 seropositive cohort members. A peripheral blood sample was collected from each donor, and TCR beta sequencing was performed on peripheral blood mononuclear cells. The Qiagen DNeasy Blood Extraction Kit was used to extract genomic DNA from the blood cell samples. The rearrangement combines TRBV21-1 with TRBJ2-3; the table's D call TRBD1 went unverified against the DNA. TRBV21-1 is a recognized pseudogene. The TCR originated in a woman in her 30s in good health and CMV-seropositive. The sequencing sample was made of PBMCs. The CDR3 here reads CASSLGDTTDTQYF. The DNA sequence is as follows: TGTGCCAGCAGCCTAGGGGACACCACAGATACGCAGTATTTT.